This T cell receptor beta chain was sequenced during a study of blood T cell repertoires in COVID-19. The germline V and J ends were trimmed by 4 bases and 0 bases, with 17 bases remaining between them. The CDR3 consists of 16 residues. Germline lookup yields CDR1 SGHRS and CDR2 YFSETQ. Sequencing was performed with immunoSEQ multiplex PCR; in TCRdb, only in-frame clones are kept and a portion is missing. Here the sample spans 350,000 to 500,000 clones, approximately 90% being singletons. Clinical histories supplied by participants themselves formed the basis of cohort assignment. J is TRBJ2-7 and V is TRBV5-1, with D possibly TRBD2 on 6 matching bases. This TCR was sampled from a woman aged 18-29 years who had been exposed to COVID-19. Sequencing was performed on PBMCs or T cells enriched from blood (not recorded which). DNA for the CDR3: TGCGCCAGCAGCCCCGGAGGGCAGCCTAGCTCCTACGAGCAGTACTTC. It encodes CASSPGGQPSSYEQYF.